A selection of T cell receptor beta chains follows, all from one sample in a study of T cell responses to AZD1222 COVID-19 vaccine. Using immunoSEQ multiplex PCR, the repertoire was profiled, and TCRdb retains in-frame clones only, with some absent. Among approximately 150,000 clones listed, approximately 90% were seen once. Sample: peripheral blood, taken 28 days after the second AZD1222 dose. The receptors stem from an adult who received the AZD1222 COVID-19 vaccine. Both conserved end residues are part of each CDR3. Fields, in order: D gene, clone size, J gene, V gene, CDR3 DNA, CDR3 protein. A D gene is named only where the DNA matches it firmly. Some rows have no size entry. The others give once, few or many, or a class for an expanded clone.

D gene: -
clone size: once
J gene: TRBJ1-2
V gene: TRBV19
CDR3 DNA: TGTGCCAGTTTGAGTGGAAGGGACCCTGTCTATGGCTACACCTTC
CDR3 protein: CASLSGRDPVYGYTF

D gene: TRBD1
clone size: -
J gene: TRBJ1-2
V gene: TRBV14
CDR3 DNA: TGTGCCAGCAGCCAGACAGGGATCGGAGGCTACACCTTC
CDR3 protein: CASSQTGIGGYTF

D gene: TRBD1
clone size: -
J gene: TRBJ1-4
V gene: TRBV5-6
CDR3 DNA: TGTGCCAGCAGCAAAGGGGGCTTTTATGAAAAACTGTTTTTT
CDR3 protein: CASSKGGFYEKLFF

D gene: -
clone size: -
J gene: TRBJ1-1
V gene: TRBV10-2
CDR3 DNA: TGCGCCAGCAGGTCTACACTTAACACTGAAGCTTTCTTT
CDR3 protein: CASRSTLNTEAFF

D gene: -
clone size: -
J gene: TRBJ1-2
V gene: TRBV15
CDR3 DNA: TGTGCCACCAGCAGAGGAGGGACGGCCGTTCCTGGCTACACCTTC
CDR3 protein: CATSRGGTAVPGYTF

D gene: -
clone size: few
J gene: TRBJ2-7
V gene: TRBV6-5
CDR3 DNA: TGTGCCAGCAGTTACAGTGGCACTTACTCCTACGAGCAGTACTTC
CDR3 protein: CASSYSGTYSYEQYF

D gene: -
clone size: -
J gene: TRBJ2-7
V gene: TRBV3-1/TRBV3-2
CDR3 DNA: TGTGCCAGCAGCCCCCCGGGGGGCTGGGGGTACGAGCAGTACTTC
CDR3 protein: CASSPPGGWGYEQYF

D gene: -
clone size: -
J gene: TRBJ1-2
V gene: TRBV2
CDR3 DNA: TGTGCCAGCAGACCCTACAGCTATGGCTACACCTTC
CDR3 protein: CASRPYSYGYTF

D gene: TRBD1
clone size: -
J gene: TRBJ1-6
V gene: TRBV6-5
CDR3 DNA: TGTGCCAGCAGTTTTTTCGCGGGACAGGGCCTCTCACCCCTCCACTTT
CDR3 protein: CASSFFAGQGLSPLHF

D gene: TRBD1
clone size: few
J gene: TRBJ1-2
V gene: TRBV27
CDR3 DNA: TGTGCCAGCAGTTTATCGAGGCAGGGGGAGAATGGCTACACCTTC
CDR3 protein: CASSLSRQGENGYTF